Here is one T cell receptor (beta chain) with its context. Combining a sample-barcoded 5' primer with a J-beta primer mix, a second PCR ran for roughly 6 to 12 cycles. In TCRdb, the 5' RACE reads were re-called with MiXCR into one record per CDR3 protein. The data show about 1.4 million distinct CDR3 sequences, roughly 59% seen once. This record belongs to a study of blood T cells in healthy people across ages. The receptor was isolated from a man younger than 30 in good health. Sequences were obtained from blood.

CDR3 nucleotides: TGTGCCAGCAATCAGGGGGTTAGCACAGATACGCAGTATTTT. Translated, it gives CASNQGVSTDTQYF. The V call is TRBV6-2 or TRBV6-3, the J call TRBJ2-3; 7 bases line up with TRBD1. Germline assignment: CDR1 MNHEY and CDR2 SVGEGT. The V and J ends lost 7 bases and 0 bases, in that order; junction bases with no gene match: 4. This CDR3 has 14 amino acids.